A single sample gave rise to the 23 T cell receptor beta chains below, sequenced in a study of T-cell reconstitution after alpha-beta-depleted transplantation in children. It was with unique molecular identifiers that the TCRbeta library was prepared. TCRdb recomputed calls from the PCR reads with MiXCR, one row per CDR3 protein. This sample has around 670,000 distinct CDR3 sequences; about an eighth occur once, and the top ten carry around 0.79%. Specimen: PBMCs, collected before TCRalphabeta/CD19-depleted stem cell transplant. Source of these receptors: a girl under 10 years old with congenital amegakaryocytic thrombocytopenia, due to receive a stem cell transplant.

The V call is TRBV19, the J call TRBJ2-4; perhaps TRBD2 as D (5 bases). Germline V gene sequence: CDR1 LNHDA, CDR2 SQIVND (reference sequence). The CDR3 covers 18 residues. Trimming pared 6 bases from V and 0 bases from J, leaving 21 bases between. CDR3 bases: TGTGCCAGTAGGCCGACCTGGACGGGGAAACTAGCCAAAAACATTCAGTACTTC. It codes for CASRPTWTGKLAKNIQYF. Looking up the rest from reference TRBV19 and TRBJ2-4 gives the full variable domain: DGGITQSPKYLFRKEGQNVTLSCEQNLNHDAMYWYRQDPGQGLRLIYYSQIVNDFQKGDIAEGYSVSREKKESFPLTVTSAQKNPTAFYLCASRPTWTGKLAKNIQYFGAGTRLSVL.

The chain links TRBV30 to TRBJ2-3; no clear D. The CDR3 is made up of 11 amino acids. V lost 5 bases, J lost 2 bases, and 5 bases lay in between. Germline V lookup: CDR1 GTSNPN, CDR2 SVGIG (reference sequence). In nucleotides, the CDR3 is TGTGCCTGGGGCTACACAGATACGCAGTATTTT. It is translated as CAWGYTDTQYF.

This clonotype came up many times. This chain connects TRBV28 to TRBJ2-3, with no clear D. Trimming pared 6 bases from V and 1 base from J, leaving 8 bases between. Germline V gene lookup returns CDR1 MDHEN and CDR2 SYDVKM. This CDR3 region has 13 residues. The CDR3 loop is CASRRSGTDTQYF. For the CDR3, the DNA is TGTGCCAGCAGGAGGTCGGGCACAGATACGCAGTATTTT.

V usage is TRBV4-1 and J usage is TRBJ2-1, with 7 bases matching TRBD2. Germline values: CDR1 MGHRA, CDR2 YSYEKL. This CDR3 contains 15 residues. V shed 1 base and J 7 bases; nucleotides not matched to a gene: 7. Written as DNA, the CDR3 is TGCGCCAGCAGCCAAGTAGCGGGCGGCGTAAATGAGCAGTTCTTC. It yields the protein CASSQVAGGVNEQFF.

This chain links TRBV7-8 with TRBJ2-5; unclear D gene. Trimming stripped 8 bases from V and 1 base from J, with 11 bases between. Looked up from germline, CDR1 is SGHVS and CDR2 is FQNEAQ. This CDR3 contains 13 residues. The DNA of the CDR3 is TGTGCCAGCGGCCACGCTCCCCAAGAGACCCAGTACTTC. This gives the protein CASGHAPQETQYF.

This clonotype was found a few times. The chain combines TRBV12-3 or TRBV12-4 with TRBJ2-2; 10 nucleotides line up with TRBD1. CDR3 length: 17 amino acids. Trimming cost V 3 bases and J 0 bases; bases outside gene matches: 4. This CDR3 reads CASSFWTGGTNTGELFF. CDR3 DNA: TGTGCCAGCAGTTTTTGGACAGGGGGGACGAACACCGGGGAGCTGTTTTTT.

A note on this clonotype: A single base separates this from a much larger clone, so it may be a read error. V and J are TRBV10-3 and TRBJ2-7, with D perhaps matching TRBD1 (6 bases). The length of the CDR3 is 12 residues. Germline values: CDR1 ENHRY, CDR2 SYGVKD. The CDR3 sequence is CSIRGSSYEQYF. CDR3 nucleotides: TGTTCCATCAGGGGCAGCTCCTACGAGCAGTACTTC.

In its sample, this clonotype was seen many times. The V and J genes are TRBV7-8 and TRBJ2-2; no firm D call. This CDR3 region has 18 residues. V was clipped by 1 base and J by 0 bases, with 15 bases between them. Per the germline V gene, CDR1 is SGHVS and CDR2 is FQNEAQ. The CDR3 DNA reads as TGTGCCAGCAGCTTAGGGGGTGGTGGCGGCACGAACACCGGGGAGCTGTTTTTT. Protein product: CASSLGGGGGTNTGELFF.

In this sample, this clonotype turned up many times. V and J are TRBV18 and TRBJ2-1; D perhaps matches TRBD2 (6 bases). Per germline, CDR1 KGHSH and CDR2 LQKENI. V lost 2 bases to trimming and J lost 9 bases, with 20 bases between them. CDR3 length: 16 amino acids. CDR3 loop: CASSPIDGSSGSEQFF. As DNA, the CDR3 is TGTGCCAGCTCACCAATCGACGGGAGTTCCGGGAGTGAGCAGTTCTTC. Full variable domain (remainder filled in from reference TRBV18 and TRBJ2-1): NAGVMQNPRHLVRRRGQEARLRCSPMKGHSHVYWYRQLPEEGLKFMVYLQKENIIDESGMPKERFSAEFPKEGPSILRIQQVVRGDSAAYFCASSPIDGSSGSEQFFGPGTRLTVL.

There are many counts of this clonotype. J is TRBJ2-7 and V is TRBV20-1; D may be TRBD2 (6 bases). The CDR3 is 16 amino acids. The V gene lost 0 bases and the J gene lost 4 bases, with 19 bases spanning the gap. Germline CDR1 DFQATT, CDR2 SNEGSKA (reference sequence). CDR3 region: CSARDYYSGARYEQYF. Written as DNA, the CDR3 is TGCAGTGCTAGAGATTACTATAGCGGAGCTCGATACGAGCAGTACTTC.

The chain links TRBV6-5 to TRBJ2-7; D unclear. Germline V gene data show CDR1 as MNHEY and CDR2 as SVGAGI. V lost 7 bases to trimming and J lost 5 bases, with 9 bases between them. This CDR3 region has 11 residues. CDR3 DNA sequence: TGTGCCAGCAAACGACAAGACGAGCAGTACTTC. Encoded protein: CASKRQDEQYF.

The chain is built from TRBV30 and TRBJ2-7, with 13 bases that match TRBD2. There are 15 residues in the CDR3. After removal of 3 bases from V and 4 bases from J, the junction contained 6 bases not matched to a gene. Germline assignment: CDR1 GTSNPN and CDR2 SVGIG (reference sequence). CDR3 protein: CAWSPRLAGGYEQYF. The CDR3 DNA reads TGTGCCTGGAGCCCCCGACTAGCGGGAGGATACGAGCAGTACTTC.

This rearrangement joins TRBV5-1 to TRBJ2-7, with 10 bases lining up with TRBD1. Unmatched junction bases numbered 10, after V lost 4 bases and J lost 3 bases. Germline values: CDR1 SGHRS, CDR2 YFSETQ. This CDR3 has 16 residues. The CDR3, as DNA: TGCGCCAGCAGCCTGGGACAGGGGACATCCCACTACGAGCAGTACTTC. Protein sequence: CASSLGQGTSHYEQYF. Variable domain in full (rest from reference TRBV5-1 and TRBJ2-7): KAGVTQTPRYLIKTRGQQVTLSCSPISGHRSVSWYQQTPGQGLQFLFEYFSETQRNKGNFPGRFSGRQFSNSRSEMNVSTLELGDSALYLCASSLGQGTSHYEQYFGPGTRLTVT.

This clonotype was seen many times. The chain uses TRBV5-1 and TRBJ2-1; D ambiguous. The V and J ends lost 0 bases and 0 bases respectively, with 7 bases between them. Germline V gene lookup returns CDR1 SGHRS and CDR2 YFSETQ. This CDR3 is built from 15 residues. This chain's CDR3 is CASSLEVSSYNEQFF. The CDR3 coding sequence is TGCGCCAGCAGCTTGGAAGTTTCCTCCTACAATGAGCAGTTCTTC.

This clonotype was detected ten times or more. The rearrangement links TRBV5-5 to TRBJ2-3, with D tentatively TRBD2 (6 bases). The CDR3 has 14 residues. The V and J ends lost 4 bases and 5 bases respectively, with 14 bases between them. The germline V gene has CDR1 SGHKS and CDR2 YYEKEE (reference sequence). Here the CDR3 DNA reads TGTGCCAGCAGCCCCCGGCAGGGAGGAGATACGCAGTATTTT. As protein: CASSPRQGGDTQYF.

Concerning this clonotype itself: It may be a read error: a sequence one base away is much more abundant. Without the conserved terminal phenylalanine or tryptophan, this CDR3 likely stems from a read error. The rearrangement uses TRBV27 and TRBJ2-3; no firm D call. V was pared by 8 bases and J by 4 bases, with 22 bases between. Germline values: CDR1 MNHEY, CDR2 SMNVEV (reference sequence). The CDR3 covers 16 residues. This CDR3 reads CASRAVGRIGSDTQYL. CDR3 DNA sequence: TGTGCCAGCCGTGCCGTTGGGCGGATCGGCTCAGATACGCAGTATCTT.

This clonotype has just a few counts. V usage is TRBV2 and J usage is TRBJ2-7; TRBD2 matches 10 bases. The CDR3 is 15 residues long. CDR1 is SNHLY and CDR2 is FYNNEI in the germline V gene. V lost 1 base to trimming and J lost 3 bases; unmatched junction nucleotides: 3. The CDR3 region is CASSEGLAGVYEQYF. CDR3 in DNA: TGTGCCAGCAGTGAAGGTCTAGCGGGAGTCTACGAGCAGTACTTC.

This clonotype was recorded many times. The CDR3: CASSQPPGLAGVREQFF. Here the CDR3 DNA reads TGCGCCAGCAGCCAACCTCCGGGACTAGCGGGAGTACGGGAGCAGTTCTTC. This rearrangement joins TRBV4-1 to TRBJ2-1; 14 bases are shared with TRBD2. Losses at the gene ends were 2 bases for V and 10 bases for J; bases not matched to a gene: 10. The CDR3 consists of 17 residues. The germline gives CDR1 MGHRA, CDR2 YSYEKL.

This clonotype was counted between two and nine times. J is TRBJ2-3 and V is TRBV7-2; 10 nucleotides align to TRBD2. CDR3 length: 14 amino acids. Germline V gene sequence: CDR1 SGHTA, CDR2 FQGNSA. Trimming cost V 6 bases and J 4 bases; bases outside gene matches: 4. CDR3 DNA: TGTGCCAGCAGGAGCGGGAGGGGGCCAGATACGCAGTATTTT. Translating gives CASRSGRGPDTQYF. Drawing the rest from reference TRBV7-2 and TRBJ2-3, the complete variable domain is GAGVSQSPSNKVTEKGKDVELRCDPISGHTALYWYRQSLGQGLEFLIYFQGNSAPDKSGLPSDRFSAERTGGSVSTLTIQRTQQEDSAVYLCASRSGRGPDTQYFGPGTRLTVL.

The chain uses TRBV20-1 and TRBJ1-2; D perhaps matches TRBD1 (6 bases). Germline-derived CDR1 and CDR2 are DFQATT and SNEGSKA (reference sequence). V shed 2 bases and J shed 6 bases, with 13 bases lying between them. The CDR3 is made up of 13 amino acids. Here the CDR3 reads CSARTRGEDGYTF. The CDR3 bases are TGCAGTGCTAGAACAAGGGGGGAGGATGGCTACACCTTC.

This clonotype was recorded at least ten times. V is TRBV28 and J is TRBJ2-7; TRBD2 is a possible D gene (6 bases). The CDR3 loop spans 16 amino acids. Trimming cost V 4 bases and J 5 bases, with 21 bases left between them. In germline, CDR1 is MDHEN, CDR2 SYDVKM. In nucleotides, the CDR3 is TGTGCCAGCAGTTCCACCCCGGCGGGATTTGTACACGAGCAGTACTTC. This encodes CASSSTPAGFVHEQYF. The full variable domain, completed using reference TRBV28 and TRBJ2-7, is DVKVTQSSRYLVKRTGEKVFLECVQDMDHENMFWYRQDPGLGLRLIYFSYDVKMKEKGDIPEGYSVSREKKERFSLILESASTNQTSMYLCASSSTPAGFVHEQYFGPGTRLTVT.

CDR3 region: CASSLGTSGILKNIQYF. DNA of the CDR3: TGCGCCAGCAGCTTGGGGACTAGCGGGATTCTCAAAAACATTCAGTACTTC. The chain links TRBV5-1 to TRBJ2-4; TRBD2 agrees at 12 bases. V shed 0 bases, J shed 3 bases, and the junction held 4 bases outside the gene matches. Looked up from germline, CDR1 is SGHRS and CDR2 is YFSETQ. The CDR3 consists of 17 residues.

In its sample, this clonotype was seen many times. This chain joins TRBV12-3 or TRBV12-4 and TRBJ2-2; D not resolved. Trimming left V 3 bases short and J 7 bases short, with 12 bases between. The CDR3 has 14 amino acids. The CDR3 is CASSFLHQLGELFF. CDR3 sequence (DNA): TGTGCCAGCAGTTTCTTGCACCAACTCGGGGAGCTGTTTTTT.